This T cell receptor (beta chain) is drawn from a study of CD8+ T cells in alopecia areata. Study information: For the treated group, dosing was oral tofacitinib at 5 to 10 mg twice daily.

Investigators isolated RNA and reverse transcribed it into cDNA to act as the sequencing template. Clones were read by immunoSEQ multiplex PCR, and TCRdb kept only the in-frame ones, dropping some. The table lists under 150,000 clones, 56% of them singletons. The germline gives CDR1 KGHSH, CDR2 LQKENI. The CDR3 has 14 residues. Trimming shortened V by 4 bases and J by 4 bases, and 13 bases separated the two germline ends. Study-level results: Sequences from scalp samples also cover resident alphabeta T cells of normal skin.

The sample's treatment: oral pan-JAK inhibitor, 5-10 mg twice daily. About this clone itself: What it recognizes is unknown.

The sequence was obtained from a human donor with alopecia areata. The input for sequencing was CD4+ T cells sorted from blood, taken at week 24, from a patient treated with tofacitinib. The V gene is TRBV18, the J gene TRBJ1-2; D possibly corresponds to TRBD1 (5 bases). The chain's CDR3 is CASSRTRTGYGYTF. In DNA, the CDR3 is TGTGCCAGCTCACGGACAAGAACGGGCTATGGCTACACCTTC.